Listed here are 3 T cell receptor beta chains from one sample, sequenced in a study of shared T cell receptors in the human thymus. Clones were read by immunoSEQ multiplex PCR, and TCRdb kept only the in-frame ones, dropping some. The data contain hundreds of thousands of clones, 80% to 90% of them singletons. These records were also assigned to another study, of human thymus T cells.

The sequenced sample was thymocytes. The receptor source for this set is a boy under two years old with a congenital heart defect.

This chain connects TRBV20-1 to TRBJ2-7; D call uncertain. Trimming pared 0 bases from V and 6 bases from J, leaving 6 bases between. Looked up from germline, CDR1 is DFQATT and CDR2 is SNEGSKA (reference sequence). This CDR3 has 11 residues. For the CDR3, the DNA is TGCAGTGCTAGAGAGAGTGTCGAGCAGTACTTC. Its protein product is CSARESVEQYF.

The rearrangement joins TRBV20-1 to TRBJ1-2; D unresolved. The CDR3 contains 11 residues. Germline CDR1 DFQATT, CDR2 SNEGSKA (reference sequence). The CDR3 protein is CSAYRGYGYTF. DNA for the CDR3: TGCAGCGCTTACCGCGGCTATGGCTACACCTTC.

The rearrangement links TRBV5-1 to TRBJ2-7; TRBD1 aligns across 12 bases. The V and J ends lost 4 bases and 2 bases, in that order; junction bases with no gene match: 4. The CDR3 is made up of 15 amino acids. Germline CDR1 reads SGHRS; CDR2 reads YFSETQ. The CDR3 protein is CASSPGQGAPYEQYF. The CDR3, as DNA: TGCGCCAGCAGCCCGGGACAGGGGGCTCCCTACGAGCAGTACTTC.